The clone carrying this T cell receptor beta chain showed up just a few times. With random hexamers, reverse transcription was performed on roughly 0.45 to 1 ug of RNA. TCRdb recomputed calls from the immunoSEQ multiplex PCR reads with MiXCR, one row per CDR3 protein. Of around 170,000 distinct CDR3 sequences listed, 94% are singletons. The record originates from a study of CD8 T cells in Susac syndrome. Germline V gene sequence: CDR1 SGHDN, CDR2 FVKESK. CDR3 length: 15 residues. V was clipped by 6 bases and J by 4 bases; unmatched bases: 6. The TCR comes from a human donor with Susac syndrome. The specimen sequenced was CD4+ T cells from PBMCs. V and J are TRBV14 and TRBJ2-1; 10 bases line up with TRBD2. The CDR3 is CASSQLTSGYNEQFF. In DNA form, the CDR3 reads TGTGCCAGCAGTCAGCTGACTAGCGGGTACAATGAGCAGTTCTTC.